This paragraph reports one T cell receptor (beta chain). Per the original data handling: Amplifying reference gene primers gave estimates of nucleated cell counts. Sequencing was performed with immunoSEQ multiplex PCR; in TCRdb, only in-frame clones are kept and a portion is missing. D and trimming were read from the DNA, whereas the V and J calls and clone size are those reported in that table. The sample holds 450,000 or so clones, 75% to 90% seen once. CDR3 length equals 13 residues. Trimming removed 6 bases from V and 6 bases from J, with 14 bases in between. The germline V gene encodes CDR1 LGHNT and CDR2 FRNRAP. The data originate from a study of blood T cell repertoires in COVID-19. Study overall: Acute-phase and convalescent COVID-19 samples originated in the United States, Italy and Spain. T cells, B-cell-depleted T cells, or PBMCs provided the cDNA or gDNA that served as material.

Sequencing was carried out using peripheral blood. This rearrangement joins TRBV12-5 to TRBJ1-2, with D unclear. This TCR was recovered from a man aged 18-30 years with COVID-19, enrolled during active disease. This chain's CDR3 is CASGLPVVDGYTF. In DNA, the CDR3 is TGTGCTAGTGGACTTCCCGTGGTCGATGGCTACACCTTC. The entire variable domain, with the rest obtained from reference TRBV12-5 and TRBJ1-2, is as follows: DARVTQTPRHKVTEMGQEVTMRCQPILGHNTVFWYRQTMMQGLELLAYFRNRAPLDDSGMPKDRFSAEMPDATLATLKIQPSEPRDSAVYFCASGLPVVDGYTFGSGTRLTVV.